These 24 T cell receptor beta chains share one sample of origin, sequenced in a study of blood T cells in healthy people across ages. Combining a sample-barcoded 5' primer with a J-beta primer mix, a second PCR ran for roughly 6 to 11 cycles. TCRdb processed the 5' RACE reads anew with MiXCR; each CDR3 protein has one entry. The table includes 950,000 to 1,200,000 distinct CDR3 sequences, roughly two fifths detected once. Sequencing was carried out using blood. The receptors derive from a man younger than 35 in good health.

The V call is TRBV10-3, the J call TRBJ1-2; 9 bases align to TRBD1. V trimming: 7 bases; J trimming: 8 bases; junction bases outside the gene matches: 14. Germline lookup yields CDR1 ENHRY and CDR2 SYGVKD. This CDR3 region has 15 residues. The CDR3 reads CAITETRQGGNGYTF. In DNA, the CDR3 is TGTGCCATCACCGAAACCCGACAGGGGGGTAACGGCTACACCTTC.

V usage is TRBV6-2 or TRBV6-3 and J usage is TRBJ1-1; no firm D call. Germline CDR1 reads MNHEY; CDR2 reads SVGEGT. The CDR3 is 17 residues long. Trimming took 4 bases from V and 1 from J, leaving 19 bases between them. CDR3 protein: CASSFHRPSSRNTEAFF. The CDR3 nucleotides read TGTGCCAGCAGTTTCCACCGTCCATCCTCCCGGAACACTGAAGCTTTCTTT.

The chain recombines TRBV12-3 or TRBV12-4 with TRBJ1-1, with a tentative D call TRBD1 (5 bases). Trimming removed 5 bases at V and 5 bases at J, with 15 bases between. CDR3 length: 14 residues. The CDR3 sequence is CASSVSGLMTEAFF. CDR3 DNA sequence: TGTGCCAGCAGTGTATCAGGGTTGATGACTGAAGCTTTCTTT.

J is TRBJ1-2 and V is TRBV7-8, with a weak D call TRBD1 (6 bases). The V gene's germline CDR1 is SGHVS and CDR2 FQNEAQ. The CDR3 covers 16 residues. V lost 5 bases and J 1 base, leaving 17 bases between the germline ends. CDR3 sequence: CASSPRIGGHNYGYTF. CDR3 bases: TGTGCCAGCAGCCCCCGGATCGGGGGCCATAACTATGGCTACACCTTC.

This clonotype was counted between two and nine times. This chain uses TRBV11-1 with TRBJ2-1, with D perhaps TRBD2 (6 bases). Germline V gene lookup returns CDR1 SGHAT and CDR2 FQDESV (reference sequence). The CDR3 runs 14 residues. Trimming removed 3 bases from V and 6 bases from J, with 12 bases in between. The CDR3: CASSLLRTTNEQFF. DNA of the CDR3: TGTGCCAGCAGCTTGTTACGGACTACCAATGAGCAGTTCTTC.

A word on this clonotype: The germline gene is not matched at one end of the junction; a read error may be the cause. The chain couples TRBV6-5 to TRBJ1-2; a possible D gene is TRBD1 (6 bases). Germline-derived CDR1 and CDR2 are MNHEY and SVGAGI. The CDR3 consists of 14 residues. The CDR3 reads CASSLRQDYAGNTF. The DNA for the CDR3 is TGTGCCAGCAGTCTAAGACAGGACTACGCTGGCAACACCTTC.

This clonotype was recorded many times. As DNA, the CDR3 is TGTGCCAGCAGCCAAGATCGAGGGGACTATGGCTACACCTTC. Its protein product is CASSQDRGDYGYTF. The rearrangement links TRBV4-2 to TRBJ1-2, with D possibly TRBD1 on 5 matching bases. The CDR3 extends over 14 amino acids. V shed 0 bases and J shed 3 bases, with 8 bases lying between them. Germline V gene lookup returns CDR1 LGHNA and CDR2 YNFKEQ.

This clonotype was observed a few times. J is TRBJ2-7 and V is TRBV29-1, with a possible D match to TRBD2 (5 bases). Gene TRBJ2-5 matches the end of the DNA better, so the J call may be wrong. Per the germline V gene, CDR1 is SQVTM and CDR2 is ANQGSEA. This CDR3 has 11 residues. CDR3 sequence (DNA): TGCAGCGTTGATAAGCGGGAGACCCAGTACTTC. It is translated as CSVDKRETQYF.

Comment on this clonotype: The conserved phenylalanine or tryptophan normally closing the CDR3 is absent here, so this likely arose from a read error. The chain employs TRBV7-8 and TRBJ2-2; D may match TRBD1 or TRBD2 (6 bases each). The length of the CDR3 is 18 residues. CDR1 SGHVS and CDR2 FQNEAQ come from the germline V gene. Trimming shortened V by 5 bases and J by 2 bases, and 21 bases separated the two germline ends. The CDR3 reads CASSRLGGQYINTGELFL. The CDR3 nucleotides read TGTGCCAGCAGCCGACTCGGGGGCCAATACATCAACACCGGGGAGCTGTTTCTT.

On this clonotype: One end of the junction fails to match germline, which may point to a read error. The rearrangement joins TRBV10-3 to TRBJ2-5, with 7 bases identical to TRBD1. The CDR3 is made up of 13 amino acids. Germline assignment: CDR1 ENHRY and CDR2 SYGVKD. In DNA, the CDR3 is TGTGCCATCAGCGAGTACAGGGGAGAGACCCAGTACTTC. The encoded protein is CAISEYRGETQYF.

V gene TRBV20-1 combines with J gene TRBJ1-4; no clear D. CDR3 size: 12 residues. Looked up from germline, CDR1 is DFQATT and CDR2 is SNEGSKA (reference sequence). The V and J ends lost 5 bases and 7 bases respectively, with 11 bases between them. DNA of the CDR3: TGCAGTGCTCCATTTGAGAGTGAAAAACTGTTTTTT. It specifies CSAPFESEKLFF.

The chain recombines TRBV29-1 with TRBJ2-7; TRBD1 might be the D (6 bases). The CDR3 sequence is 16 residues long. Germline CDR1 reads SQVTM; CDR2 reads ANQGSEA. Deletions cut 7 bases from V and 0 bases from J, with 22 bases between. The CDR3 bases are TGCAGCGCTCTCCATCAAGGGGGTGCAGGCTCCTACGAGCAGTACTTC. Its translation: CSALHQGGAGSYEQYF.

This chain uses TRBV28 with TRBJ2-7; the D gene is possibly TRBD1 (6 bases). Germline CDR1 and CDR2: MDHEN and SYDVKM. The CDR3 extends over 17 amino acids. Trimming cost V 3 bases and J 2 bases, with 20 bases left between them. CDR3 loop: CASSLSTSAGDPYEQYF. The CDR3 DNA sequence: TGTGCCAGCAGTTTGAGCACTAGTGCAGGGGATCCCTACGAGCAGTACTTC.

This clonotype was detected only a few times. The V gene is TRBV7-6, the J gene TRBJ1-2; TRBD1 aligns across 7 bases. The ends lost 0 bases at V and 2 bases at J; junction bases unmatched: 9. Germline V gene data show CDR1 as SGHVS and CDR2 as FNYEAQ. The CDR3 extends over 17 amino acids. CDR3 loop: CASSLAGPGQINYGYTF. CDR3 sequence (DNA): TGTGCCAGCAGCTTAGCGGGACCGGGACAGATAAACTATGGCTACACCTTC.

Only a few counts were recorded for this clonotype. The rearrangement uses TRBV27 and TRBJ2-3; 8 bases match TRBD1. The CDR3 runs to 15 residues. Germline-derived CDR1 and CDR2 are MNHEY and SMNVEV (reference sequence). The ends lost 5 bases at V and 2 bases at J; junction bases unmatched: 6. DNA for the CDR3: TGTGCCAGCAGTCTACAGGGGGATCCCACAGATACGCAGTATTTT. Amino acids: CASSLQGDPTDTQYF.

This clonotype was detected only a few times. The chain joins TRBV25-1 to TRBJ1-2; D ambiguous. CDR3 length: 15 amino acids. V lost 3 bases to trimming and J lost 3 bases, with 14 bases between them. CDR1 is MGHDK, CDR2 SYGVNS, per germline. CDR3 amino acids: CASSDILSEDYGYTF. The CDR3 DNA follows: TGTGCCAGCAGTGATATCCTCTCGGAGGACTATGGCTACACCTTC.

This chain connects TRBV4-2 to TRBJ1-1; D not resolved. The V gene's germline CDR1 is LGHNA and CDR2 YNFKEQ. The CDR3 has 12 residues. The V end lost 5 bases, the J end lost 5 bases, and 9 bases lay between the germline ends. Here the CDR3 reads CASSESGTEAFF. The CDR3 DNA is TGTGCCAGCAGCGAGTCGGGGACTGAAGCTTTCTTT.

This clonotype has more than one count but fewer than ten. This chain uses TRBV27 with TRBJ2-7; possibly TRBD2 for D (6 bases). V was cut by 10 bases and J by 5 bases, with 12 bases left in between. The CDR3 is 11 residues long. The germline V gene has CDR1 MNHEY and CDR2 SMNVEV (reference sequence). The CDR3 sequence: CATQRGDEQYF. The CDR3 nucleotides read TGTGCCACCCAACGCGGGGACGAGCAGTACTTC.

The rearrangement joins TRBV27 to TRBJ2-3; D is perhaps TRBD2 (6 bases). Germline assignment: CDR1 MNHEY and CDR2 SMNVEV (reference sequence). The CDR3 is made up of 15 amino acids. The ends were cut back, 5 bases at V and 4 bases at J, with 16 bases in the middle. The CDR3 sequence is CASSMPGLGADTQYF. The CDR3 region has the DNA TGTGCCAGCAGTATGCCGGGACTTGGGGCAGATACGCAGTATTTT.

This clonotype has more than one count but fewer than ten. The chain employs TRBV9 and TRBJ2-3; TRBD2 matches 12 bases. The length of the CDR3 is 18 residues. CDR1 and CDR2 from the germline V gene are SGDLS and YYNGEE. The J segment lost 0 bases and the V segment lost 2 bases, leaving 7 bases of the junction unmatched. CDR3 sequence: CASSVSTSGGSSTDTQYF. The CDR3 coding sequence is TGTGCCAGCAGCGTTTCGACTAGCGGGGGCTCTAGCACAGATACGCAGTATTTT.

This clonotype was found a few times. The chain combines TRBV4-2 with TRBJ1-2, with D uncertain. CDR1 and CDR2 (germline): LGHNA, YNFKEQ. The CDR3 has 15 residues. Trimming shortened V by 2 bases and J by 0 bases, and 10 bases separated the two germline ends. The CDR3 nucleotides are TGTGCCAGCAGCCAATTCGGCCGTACTAACTATGGCTACACCTTC. Its protein product is CASSQFGRTNYGYTF.

With regard to this clonotype: Mismatch with germline at one junction end may stem from a read error. V is TRBV20-1 and J is TRBJ1-2; no clear D gene. The CDR3 extends over 16 amino acids. Germline CDR1 is DFQATT and CDR2 is SNEGSKA (reference sequence). The CDR3 loop reads CSAGDLESASTYGYTF. CDR3 bases: TGCAGTGCTGGAGATCTCGAATCGGCGTCGACCTATGGCTACACCTTC.

The chain has TRBV5-1 and TRBJ2-1; 7 bases map to TRBD1. Per the germline V gene, CDR1 is SGHRS and CDR2 is YFSETQ. The CDR3 has 16 residues. J was trimmed by 4 bases and V by 3 bases; bases with no gene match: 10. The CDR3 here is CASSWTTGQTYNEQFF. CDR3 DNA sequence: TGCGCCAGCAGCTGGACAACGGGACAGACATACAATGAGCAGTTCTTC.

This clonotype has only a few counts. V gene TRBV20-1 combines with J gene TRBJ2-3, with TRBD2 matching 11 bases. CDR3 length: 17 residues. CDR1 is DFQATT, CDR2 SNEGSKA, per germline (reference sequence). V dropped 3 bases and J dropped 2; count of bases not matched to a gene: 10. Here the CDR3 reads CSASPSGGRGPTDTQYF. CDR3 sequence (DNA): TGCAGTGCTAGTCCTAGCGGGGGGAGGGGCCCCACAGATACGCAGTATTTT.